This record looks at one T cell receptor beta chain sequence and its context. No cognate antigen has been identified for it. A junction boundary mismatches the germline segment, possibly from a read error. RNA was extracted from bulk unsorted tissue and checked for quality with a NanoDrop ND-1000 and an Agilent 2100. All donors had newly diagnosed lung cancer, had not received prior chemotherapy, and were admitted for thoracic surgery in China between August and November 2014. Patients with previous radiotherapy or chemotherapy, or with another concurrent cancer, were excluded from the study. Pieces of surgical tissue measuring about 1-2.1 cm3 were kept in RNAlater solution and held at -80 degrees C until needed. This sample was included in a study of tumor and adjacent non-tumor tissue in lung cancer (dated by TCRdb to between 2018 and 2020). Regarding the study in general: Patients with adenocarcinoma (approximately 11), squamous cell carcinoma (2) and small cell lung cancer (1) were included in the cohort. A total of fewer than 150 million productive TCRbeta reads were generated by sequencing, corresponding to an average of roughly 4.1 million reads per sample. Ages among the approximately 15 patients ranged from roughly 31 to 76 years, there were roughly 10 men and 5 women, and disease was at TNM stage I to III. Bulk TCRbeta repertoires were compared between lung tumor tissue and matched distant non-tumor lung tissue obtained from more than 12 lung cancer patients. TCRbeta CDR3 sequencing was performed on 25 to 30 paired specimens, with one tumor sample and one normal lung sample collected per patient.

Broad study findings and their caveats: Significantly higher TCR diversity (inverse Simpson) was observed in tumor tissue than in normal lung tissue (approximately 430 vs 150, P = 0.0075, Mann-Whitney U test). Only around 15 patients were included in the cohort, and the need for larger samples and more detailed clinical data was noted by the authors. Neither the sequencing platform nor unique molecular identifiers are named or mentioned anywhere in the methods. Younger patients had significantly higher TCR diversity, and higher tumor TCR diversity was associated with shorter overall and disease-free survival. The top 100 clones made up a significantly larger cumulative share of the repertoire in normal lung than in tumor tissue. Peripheral blood was not sequenced, so blood TCRbeta repertoires were not examined in the lung cancer patients of the study.

Library prep was done by multiplex PCR. TCRdb records Illumina HiSeq 2500 as the sequencer. TCRbeta libraries were constructed through three rounds of nested PCR with primers (Table S4) according to protocols adapted from ARM-PCR. PCR products of 200-500 bp were gel-excised and purified with the QIAquick gel extraction kit before sequencing. The paper's data handling went like this. Reads were cleaned with Trimmomatic, merged with FLASH into complete CDR3 sequences, and assigned to V(D)J germline segments with MiTCR. VDJtools was used to compute clonal diversity as the inverse Simpson's index. In-frame sequences without a premature stop codon were defined as productive reads. TCRdb reprocessed the public reads (quality trimming at Q25 with fastp, clone calling with MiXCR) and kept in-frame beta chains. Rows are combined by CDR3 protein, so each entry shows the most common genes and DNA. None of the V and J calls come from the authors' own analysis; TCRdb made them. The sample yields about 200,000 distinct CDR3 sequences; 60% to 85% were counted once. The ten largest clones take up around 25% of the sample.

From the germline V gene, CDR1 is LGHNA and CDR2 is YNFKEQ. From the cysteine up to the phenylalanine, the CDR3 has a length of 16 residues. CDR3 DNA is the only sequence kept; it has 48 bases, read in frame from the first base. Input material: lung tumor tissue. The TCR comes from a man aged 55 to 69 with non-small cell lung cancer. The V and J segments used are TRBV4-2 and TRBJ2-7; the D region possibly corresponds to TRBD2 (6 bases align). The DNA is TGTACCAGCAGCCAGAGATTAGCGGTTGGGACCTACGAGCAGTACTTC. Protein translation: CTSSQRLAVGTYEQYF.